Following are 10 T cell receptor beta chains from one sample sequenced in a study of PD-1 blockade in mismatch repair-deficient tumors. Assay used: immunoSEQ multiplex PCR; TCRdb lists only in-frame clones, some missing. Of under 20,000 clones in the sample, around 80% were seen once. The material was PBMCs, obtained 52 weeks after starting pembrolizumab. The source of these receptors is an adult with mismatch repair-deficient cancer.

The chain joins TRBV15 to TRBJ1-1; tentative D call: TRBD1 (5 bases). V was shortened by 0 bases and J by 7 bases, with 15 bases between the two germline ends. Germline V gives CDR1 LNHNV, CDR2 YYDKDF (reference sequence). The CDR3 totals 15 residues. The CDR3 DNA follows: TGTGCCACCAGCAGAGATCGGCTACTAAGGGGTGAAGCTTTCTTT. Amino acids: CATSRDRLLRGEAFF.

V gene TRBV28 combines with J gene TRBJ2-7; 13 bases fit TRBD2. Trimming at V came to 6 bases and at J to 4 bases, leaving 6 bases not matched to a gene. This CDR3 comprises 15 residues. Germline V CDR1 and CDR2: MDHEN, SYDVKM. The CDR3 sequence is CASRQTSGRAYEQYF. CDR3 coding DNA: TGTGCCAGCAGACAAACTAGCGGGAGGGCTTACGAGCAGTACTTC.

This rearrangement joins TRBV2 to TRBJ2-5; weak D call: TRBD2 (6 bases). Germline CDR1 and CDR2: SNHLY and FYNNEI. The CDR3 is 13 amino acids. Trimming shortened V by 6 bases and J by 5 bases, and 13 bases separated the two germline ends. The CDR3: CASRAGRVETQYF. CDR3 bases: TGTGCCAGCAGAGCGGGCCGGGTGGAGACCCAGTACTTC.

The chain uses TRBV7-9 and TRBJ2-7; 7 positions match TRBD2. This CDR3 is built from 15 residues. The germline V gene encodes CDR1 SEHNR and CDR2 FQNEAQ (reference sequence). V was pared by 6 bases and J by 0 bases, with 8 bases of the junction left unmatched. The CDR3 protein is CASRGHGGSSYEQYF. In nucleotides, the CDR3 is TGTGCCAGCAGGGGGCACGGGGGGAGCTCCTACGAGCAGTACTTC.

The V gene is TRBV28, the J gene TRBJ2-1; D is possibly TRBD2 (5 bases). This CDR3 has 14 amino acids. V gave up 2 bases and J gave up 12 bases, with 17 bases separating them. Germline V gene data show CDR1 as MDHEN and CDR2 as SYDVKM. In DNA form, the CDR3 reads TGTGCCAGCAGTTTAACCGGGGTAGAATTACGGCAGTTCTTC. This sequence encodes CASSLTGVELRQFF.

V usage is TRBV6-5 and J usage is TRBJ2-1; 12 positions match TRBD2. The CDR3 has 15 residues. The germline CDR1 and CDR2 sequences are MNHEY and SVGAGI. With V trimmed by 6 bases and J by 4 bases, 4 bases remained unmatched. CDR3 sequence: CASRSLAGGYNEQFF. The CDR3 nucleotides are TGTGCCAGCAGGTCTCTAGCGGGAGGGTACAATGAGCAGTTCTTC.

This rearrangement joins TRBV10-3 to TRBJ1-1; D gene ambiguous. CDR1 is ENHRY and CDR2 is SYGVKD in the germline V gene. V lost 10 bases and J lost 1, with 7 bases in between. This CDR3 is 11 amino acids long. The CDR3 reads CATGGNTEAFF. CDR3 coding DNA: TGTGCCACCGGAGGGAACACTGAAGCTTTCTTT.

This clone was seen only a few times. V usage is TRBV30 and J usage is TRBJ1-1; 7 nucleotides align to TRBD1. CDR3 length: 12 amino acids. Germline V gene data show CDR1 as GTSNPN and CDR2 as SVGIG (reference sequence). CDR3 in DNA: TGTGCGGAACAGGGGATGAACACTGAAGCTTTCTTT. Amino acid sequence: CAEQGMNTEAFF.

CDR3 sequence reads: CASSRILLAGDTQYF. CDR3 DNA: TGTGCCAGCAGCCGGATCCTCCTAGCGGGAGATACGCAGTATTTT. The rearrangement links TRBV28 to TRBJ2-3, with TRBD2 matching over 8 bases. CDR3 length: 15 residues. Trimming at V came to 6 bases and at J to 5 bases, leaving 10 bases not matched to a gene. CDR1 is MDHEN and CDR2 is SYDVKM in the germline V gene.

This chain connects TRBV28 to TRBJ2-7, with a weak D call TRBD2 (6 bases). The V end was cut by 3 bases, the J end by 4 bases, with 16 bases between. CDR3 length: 15 residues. The germline V gene encodes CDR1 MDHEN and CDR2 SYDVKM. In nucleotides, the CDR3 is TGTGCCAGCAGTTTCGGCGGGGCTGTCCGTTACGAGCAGTACTTC. As protein: CASSFGGAVRYEQYF.